The next 22 T cell receptor beta chains were all read from a single sample in a study of human T cells and chemical hapten exposure. Stated time point: pre-sensitization, week 0. Treatment: therapeutic diphenylcyclopropenone sensitization with weekly scalp DPC. TCRdb passed the RACE reads through MiXCR, listing each CDR3 protein once. Of 150,000 to 200,000 distinct CDR3 sequences in the sample, 25% to 35% were seen once. The sample here was whole blood, taken in connection with sensitization to the hapten diphenylcyclopropenone (DPC). Receptors originate from a woman younger than 45 with alopecia areata. Some clones in this sample may be carry-over from other donors' samples.

The chain couples TRBV27 to TRBJ2-3, with 11 bases lining up with TRBD2. Germline CDR1 and CDR2: MNHEY and SMNVEV (reference sequence). The CDR3 contains 18 residues. V dropped 0 bases and J dropped 1; count of bases not matched to a gene: 6. This CDR3 reads CASSLSAQLAGGTDTQYF. The CDR3 DNA sequence: TGTGCCAGCAGTTTATCTGCCCAACTAGCGGGGGGCACAGATACGCAGTATTTT.

This chain links TRBV4-3 with TRBJ2-7, with a weak D call TRBD1 (6 bases). Germline loops: CDR1 LGHNA, CDR2 YSLEER. This CDR3 region has 14 residues. Trimming pared 1 base from V and 9 bases from J, leaving 16 bases between. CDR3 in DNA: TGCGCCAGCAGCCAAGCCCAGGACAGATTTCCGCAGTACTTC. Its protein is CASSQAQDRFPQYF.

The chain is built from TRBV7-3 and TRBJ2-6; D is unresolved. The length of the CDR3 is 15 residues. Germline V gene sequence: CDR1 SGHTA, CDR2 FQGTGA. Trimming removed 5 bases at V and 0 bases at J, with 8 bases between. The CDR3 sequence: CASSGRNSGANVLTF. DNA for the CDR3: TGTGCCAGCAGCGGTCGGAACTCTGGGGCCAACGTCCTGACTTTC.

The V gene is TRBV6-2 or TRBV6-3, the J gene TRBJ2-7; D unclear. The CDR3 length is 13 residues. Germline V gene sequence: CDR1 MNHEY, CDR2 SVGEGT. V was trimmed by 0 bases and J by 6 bases, leaving 9 bases between them. CDR3 sequence: CASSYSSVREQYF. The CDR3 coding sequence is TGTGCCAGCAGTTACTCGTCGGTTCGCGAGCAGTACTTC.

The DNA for the CDR3 is TGTGCCAGCAAAAATCATGGGCGGGGTTACACCGGGGAGCTGTTTTTT. It is translated as CASKNHGRGYTGELFF. The rearrangement links TRBV3-1 to TRBJ2-2, with D maybe TRBD2 (6 bases). In germline, CDR1 is LGHDT, CDR2 YNNKEL (reference sequence). The CDR3 consists of 16 residues. Trimming shortened V by 7 bases and J by 3 bases, and 18 bases separated the two germline ends.

The rearrangement links TRBV6-6 to TRBJ1-5; D might be TRBD1 (5 bases). The germline V and J ends were trimmed by 7 bases and 3 bases, with 10 bases remaining between them. The CDR3 totals 13 residues. Germline CDR1 is MNHNY and CDR2 is SVGAGI (reference sequence). CDR3 in amino acids: CASMGGDNQPQHF. The CDR3 DNA reads as TGTGCCAGCATGGGAGGGGACAATCAGCCCCAGCATTTT.

The CDR3 is CATSDYDSPSYNEQFF. The CDR3 DNA sequence: TGTGCCACCAGTGACTACGACAGCCCCTCCTACAATGAGCAGTTCTTC. This chain connects TRBV24-1 to TRBJ2-1; tentatively, D is TRBD1 (5 bases). CDR3 size: 16 residues. The V end lost 4 bases, the J end lost 0 bases, and 12 bases lay between the germline ends. The germline CDR1 and CDR2 sequences are KGHDR and SFDVKD.

This chain joins TRBV4-3 and TRBJ2-7; D is undetermined. With 0 bases removed from V and 0 bases from J, the gap between germline ends came to 9 bases. CDR1 is LGHNA and CDR2 is YSLEER in the germline V gene. The CDR3 runs to 15 residues. The CDR3 is CASSQDRVGSYEQYF. For the CDR3, the DNA is TGCGCCAGCAGCCAAGATCGGGTGGGCTCCTACGAGCAGTACTTC.

This clonotype appeared a few times. V and J are TRBV5-1 and TRBJ2-1; TRBD2 matches 7 bases. V gave up 3 bases and J gave up 2 bases; unmatched junction bases: 2. The CDR3 runs to 14 residues. Germline CDR1 SGHRS, CDR2 YFSETQ. CDR3 in amino acids: CASSSGTTYNEQFF. In nucleotides, the CDR3 is TGCGCCAGCAGCTCCGGGACTACCTACAATGAGCAGTTCTTC.

The V call is TRBV6-5, the J call TRBJ2-2, with 7 bases lining up with TRBD1. V was pared by 6 bases and J by 0 bases, with 7 bases of the junction left unmatched. The CDR3 covers 16 residues. Germline V lookup: CDR1 MNHEY, CDR2 SVGAGI. The CDR3 nucleotides read TGTGCCAGCAGCCGGACAGGAGTCGCGAACACCGGGGAGCTGTTTTTT. This gives the protein CASSRTGVANTGELFF.

The V call is TRBV7-9, the J call TRBJ1-2; TRBD1 agrees at 9 bases. This CDR3 contains 14 residues. Losses at the gene ends were 5 bases for V and 4 bases for J; bases not matched to a gene: 5. CDR1 is SEHNR, CDR2 FQNEAQ, per germline (reference sequence). In DNA form, the CDR3 reads TGTGCCAGCAGCCGGGGGACAGGGATCTATGGCTACACCTTC. It specifies CASSRGTGIYGYTF. The full variable domain, with the rest looked up from reference TRBV7-9 and TRBJ1-2, is DTGVSQNPRHKITKRGQNVTFRCDPISEHNRLYWYRQTLGQGPEFLTYFQNEAQLEKSRLLSDRFSAERPKGSFSTLEIQRTEQGDSAMYLCASSRGTGIYGYTFGSGTRLTVV.

The V gene is TRBV7-8, the J gene TRBJ1-5; D remains unclear. This CDR3 contains 15 residues. V lost 0 bases and J 5 bases, leaving 11 bases between the germline ends. Germline values: CDR1 SGHVS, CDR2 FQNEAQ. The CDR3 is CASSLARGDHQPQHF. CDR3 nucleotides: TGTGCCAGCAGCTTAGCGCGGGGAGACCATCAGCCCCAGCATTTT.

This clonotype was observed a few times. CDR3 in amino acids: CASSTEGTDTQYF. Here the CDR3 DNA reads TGCGCCAGCAGTACGGAGGGCACAGATACGCAGTATTTT. V and J are TRBV5-1 and TRBJ2-3; D is possibly TRBD2 (5 bases). The germline V and J ends were trimmed by 5 bases and 1 base, with 8 bases remaining between them. The germline V gene has CDR1 SGHRS and CDR2 YFSETQ. CDR3 size: 13 residues.

This clonotype was picked up a small number of times. The V gene is TRBV6-8, the J gene TRBJ2-1; 7 positions agree with TRBD2. The J segment lost 0 bases and the V segment lost 7 bases, leaving 6 bases of the junction unmatched. The germline CDR1 and CDR2 sequences are MNHGY and SAAAGT. This CDR3 contains 15 residues. The CDR3 is CASKLSGPSYNEQFF. In DNA, the CDR3 is TGTGCCAGCAAACTTAGCGGGCCCTCCTACAATGAGCAGTTCTTC.

This clonotype was counted between two and nine times. The J gene is TRBJ1-5, the V gene TRBV7-2; D is unclear. V was pared by 4 bases and J by 3 bases, with 10 bases between. The germline V gene has CDR1 SGHTA and CDR2 FQGNSA. CDR3 length: 14 amino acids. The DNA of the CDR3 is TGTGCCAGCAGCTCCGGGATCAACAATCAGCCCCAGCATTTT. As protein: CASSSGINNQPQHF.

The chain joins TRBV20-1 to TRBJ2-1; D unresolved. V gave up 5 bases and J gave up 0 bases, with 17 bases separating them. Germline loops: CDR1 DFQATT, CDR2 SNEGSKA (reference sequence). This CDR3 is 16 amino acids long. The CDR3, as DNA: TGCAGTGCTGTCGGCGACTTGACCATCTCCTACAATGAGCAGTTCTTC. This sequence encodes CSAVGDLTISYNEQFF.

This chain links TRBV2 with TRBJ2-1; 10 nucleotides agree with TRBD2. The CDR3 covers 13 residues. Germline V gives CDR1 SNHLY, CDR2 FYNNEI. The V and J ends lost 6 bases and 7 bases, in that order; junction bases with no gene match: 3. The CDR3 DNA sequence: TGTGCCAGCAGGGGGACTAGCGCGAATGAGCAGTTCTTC. This sequence encodes CASRGTSANEQFF.

The chain uses TRBV6-5 and TRBJ2-3, with TRBD2 matching 9 bases. V shed 6 bases and J 2 bases; nucleotides not matched to a gene: 6. The CDR3 is made up of 15 amino acids. The germline CDR1 and CDR2 sequences are MNHEY and SVGAGI. CDR3 sequence (DNA): TGTGCCAGCAGGGAAGCGGGAGGTTACACAGATACGCAGTATTTT. Amino acids: CASREAGGYTDTQYF.

This chain connects TRBV28 to TRBJ2-2; 8 bases fit TRBD1. Germline trimming cut 5 bases from V and 6 bases from J; bases unmatched to any gene: 5. Germline lookup yields CDR1 MDHEN and CDR2 SYDVKM. The CDR3 covers 14 residues. This CDR3 is CASSPLQGAGELFF. The CDR3 coding sequence is TGTGCCAGCAGTCCCCTACAGGGGGCCGGGGAGCTGTTTTTT.

This clonotype has only a few counts. V usage is TRBV20-1 and J usage is TRBJ1-2, with D maybe TRBD1 (6 bases). The V end was cut by 6 bases, the J end by 4 bases, with 15 bases between. This CDR3 region has 13 residues. Germline CDR1 reads DFQATT; CDR2 reads SNEGSKA (reference sequence). CDR3 bases: TGCAGTGCCCTCACTACAGGGACCTATGGCTACACCTTC. Translated, it gives CSALTTGTYGYTF.

The table lists this clonotype with a few counts. The chain carries TRBV27 and TRBJ1-2; D perhaps matches TRBD1 (6 bases). V was shortened by 5 bases and J by 5 bases, with 15 bases between the two germline ends. This CDR3 comprises 14 residues. Germline V gene data show CDR1 as MNHEY and CDR2 as SMNVEV (reference sequence). CDR3 nucleotide sequence: TGTGCCAGCAGTCCCAGGCAGGGGTTGTATGGCTACACCTTC. It codes for CASSPRQGLYGYTF.

This sequence joins TRBV24-1 and TRBJ1-1; 12 positions agree with TRBD1. Germline CDR1 is KGHDR and CDR2 is SFDVKD. The CDR3 length is 15 residues. V lost 4 bases and J lost 6; bases outside the gene matches: 5. In nucleotides, the CDR3 is TGTGCCACCAGTGACACGGGACAGGGGGCTGCTGAAGCTTTCTTT. Protein: CATSDTGQGAAEAFF.